The 12 T cell receptor beta chains below were found in one sample sequenced in a study of T cells in Graves' hyperthyroidism and ophthalmopathy. The CDR3 regions of TCR beta were amplified from RNA transcripts. HTBI primers were the set used in a first-round RT-PCR of the TCR CDR3. Using its own MiXCR run on the multiplex PCR reads, TCRdb lists one record per CDR3 protein. The sample lists hundreds of thousands of distinct CDR3 sequences; approximately 15% were seen once. The material sequenced was blood. The origin of the receptors is a middle-aged woman with Graves' ophthalmopathy.

The chain employs TRBV28 and TRBJ2-5; no definite D call. V lost 5 bases and J 1 base, leaving 11 bases between the germline ends. Germline CDR1 and CDR2: MDHEN and SYDVKM. The CDR3 has 14 amino acids. The CDR3 is CASSRRNFQETQYF. In nucleotides, the CDR3 is TGTGCCAGCAGTCGTCGGAACTTCCAAGAGACCCAGTACTTC.

This sequence joins TRBV20-1 and TRBJ2-7; no clear D. V was trimmed by 1 base and J by 2 bases, leaving 12 bases between them. The CDR3 has 14 amino acids. The germline V gene encodes CDR1 DFQATT and CDR2 SNEGSKA (reference sequence). Here the CDR3 reads CSARGKVGPYEQYF. DNA of the CDR3: TGCAGTGCTAGAGGGAAGGTGGGCCCCTACGAGCAGTACTTC.

The gene calls are TRBV29-1 and TRBJ1-1; TRBD1 matches at 9 bases. This CDR3 is 14 amino acids long. Germline CDR1 is SQVTM and CDR2 is ANQGSEA. V gave up 7 bases and J gave up 5 bases; unmatched junction bases: 11. CDR3 nucleotides: TGCAGCGCTGGGGGGGACAGGGACGGGACTGAAGCTTTCTTT. This gives the protein CSAGGDRDGTEAFF.

This clonotype appeared many times. CDR3 DNA: TGTGCCAGCTCACCAACGACTGGGGGGGAGCTGTTTTTT. It is translated as CASSPTTGGELFF. The chain recombines TRBV18 with TRBJ2-2; D is uncertain. The germline gives CDR1 KGHSH, CDR2 LQKENI. The CDR3 consists of 13 residues. V gave up 2 bases and J gave up 8 bases, with 9 bases separating them. The whole variable domain, filled in from reference TRBV18 and TRBJ2-2, reads NAGVMQNPRHLVRRRGQEARLRCSPMKGHSHVYWYRQLPEEGLKFMVYLQKENIIDESGMPKERFSAEFPKEGPSILRIQQVVRGDSAAYFCASSPTTGGELFFGEGSRLTVL.

This clonotype was recorded many times. The chain carries TRBV20-1 and TRBJ1-2; D perhaps matches TRBD1 (5 bases). Germline V gene data show CDR1 as DFQATT and CDR2 as SNEGSKA (reference sequence). V gave up 3 bases and J gave up 4 bases, with 15 bases separating them. This CDR3 contains 14 residues. CDR3 sequence (DNA): TGCAGTGCTAGCGACAGTTCCCTCGGCTATGGCTACACCTTC. Translation: CSASDSSLGYGYTF.

This clonotype was seen at least ten times. This chain uses TRBV12-3 or TRBV12-4 with TRBJ1-1; unclear D gene. Trimming removed 2 bases from V and 3 bases from J, with 7 bases in between. This CDR3 region has 13 residues. The CDR3 protein is CASSLFTDTEAFF. The CDR3 region has the DNA TGTGCCAGCAGTTTATTTACCGACACTGAAGCTTTCTTT.

In this sample, this clonotype turned up a few times. The V gene is TRBV11-2, the J gene TRBJ2-5, with TRBD2 as a possible D gene (5 bases). The CDR3 has 13 residues. The ends were cut back, 5 bases at V and 4 bases at J, with 11 bases in the middle. CDR1 and CDR2 (germline): SGHAT, FQNNGV. This CDR3 reads CASSPSLPETQYF. Written as DNA, the CDR3 is TGTGCCAGCAGCCCTAGCCTTCCAGAGACCCAGTACTTC.

The CDR3 loop is CASSPQGGSSTTQYF. The CDR3 DNA reads as TGTGCCAGCAGCCCGCAAGGAGGGTCGTCAACGACCCAGTACTTC. The chain links TRBV6-1 to TRBJ2-5; D possibly corresponds to TRBD2 (6 bases). The V and J ends lost 6 bases and 7 bases respectively, with 21 bases between them. The length of the CDR3 is 15 residues. The germline CDR1 and CDR2 sequences are MNHNS and SASEGT.

This clonotype appeared many times. The chain combines TRBV6-5 with TRBJ2-7; D is undetermined. Germline V lookup: CDR1 MNHEY, CDR2 SVGAGI. V shed 5 bases and J shed 2 bases, with 7 bases lying between them. The CDR3 totals 12 residues. Here the CDR3 DNA reads TGTGCCAGCAGTCCTACAGCCTACGAGCAGTACTTC. It is translated as CASSPTAYEQYF.

In this sample, this clonotype turned up many times. The chain couples TRBV19 to TRBJ2-7; 10 nucleotides match TRBD1. The CDR3 extends over 16 amino acids. V gave up 5 bases and J gave up 2 bases; unmatched junction bases: 9. CDR1 is LNHDA and CDR2 is SQIVND in the germline V gene (reference sequence). CDR3 sequence reads: CASSVLGGQGAYEQYF. The CDR3 DNA sequence: TGTGCCAGTAGTGTATTGGGCGGACAGGGGGCCTACGAGCAGTACTTC.

This clonotype was observed at least ten times. This chain uses TRBV15 with TRBJ2-5; D tentatively fits TRBD1 or TRBD2 (5 bases each). Germline CDR1 reads LNHNV; CDR2 reads YYDKDF (reference sequence). The CDR3 runs to 15 residues. V was trimmed by 1 base and J by 1 base, leaving 10 bases between them. The DNA of the CDR3 is TGTGCCACCAGCAGAGTCGTTGGGACCCAAGAGACCCAGTACTTC. Translation gives CATSRVVGTQETQYF.

The chain carries TRBV7-2 and TRBJ2-7, with 7 bases identical to TRBD2. Germline V gene sequence: CDR1 SGHTA, CDR2 FQGNSA. V lost 3 bases and J lost 4; bases outside the gene matches: 9. The CDR3 contains 15 residues. CDR3 in amino acids: CASSFSYGGGYEQYF. CDR3 DNA: TGTGCCAGCAGCTTCAGTTATGGGGGGGGTTACGAGCAGTACTTC.